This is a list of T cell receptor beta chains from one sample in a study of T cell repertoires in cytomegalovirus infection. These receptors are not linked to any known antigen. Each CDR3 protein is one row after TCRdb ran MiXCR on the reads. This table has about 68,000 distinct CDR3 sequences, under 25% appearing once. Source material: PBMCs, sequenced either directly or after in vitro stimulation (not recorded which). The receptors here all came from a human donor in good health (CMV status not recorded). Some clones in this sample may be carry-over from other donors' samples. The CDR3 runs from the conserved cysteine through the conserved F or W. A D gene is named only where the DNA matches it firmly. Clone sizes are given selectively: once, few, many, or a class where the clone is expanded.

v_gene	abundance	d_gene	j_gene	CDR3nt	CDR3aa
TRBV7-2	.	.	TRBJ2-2	TGTGCCAGCAGCTTAGAGAGCGGGGAGCTGTTTTTT	CASSLESGELFF
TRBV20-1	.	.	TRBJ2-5	TGCAGTGCTAGAGGGGTGGGTCTAGAGACCCAGTACTTC	CSARGVGLETQYF
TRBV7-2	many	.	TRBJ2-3	TGTGCCAGCAGCTTATTTGTAGTGACAGATACGCAGTATTTT	CASSLFVVTDTQYF
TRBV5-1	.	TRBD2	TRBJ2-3	TGCGCCAGCAGCTTTAGGGTTAGCGGGAGCGTCGGAGATACGCAGTATTTT	CASSFRVSGSVGDTQYF
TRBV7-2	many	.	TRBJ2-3	TGTGCCAGCAGCCCGATCATTCGGGGTGACGACACAGATACGCAGTATTTT	CASSPIIRGDDTDTQYF
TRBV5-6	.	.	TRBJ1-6	TGTGCCAGCAGCTTGCAGGCAGCGGATTCACCCCTCCACTTT	CASSLQAADSPLHF
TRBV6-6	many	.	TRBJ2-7	TGTGCCAGCAGTCCAGGGCGCGGGGAGCAGTACTTC	CASSPGRGEQYF
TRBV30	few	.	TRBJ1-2	TGTGCCTGGAGTGTAAACTTGGAGGGCTACACCTTC	CAWSVNLEGYTF
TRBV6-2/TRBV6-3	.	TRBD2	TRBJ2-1	TGTGCCAGCAGTTATCCGCTTGGGACTAGCGGGCAAACCTACAATGAGCAGTTCTTC	CASSYPLGTSGQTYNEQFF
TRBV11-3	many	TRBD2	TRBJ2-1	TGTGCCAGCAGCTCGGGACTAGCGGGAGGTGAGCAGTTCTTC	CASSSGLAGGEQFF
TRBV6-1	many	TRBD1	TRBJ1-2	TGTGCCAGCAGTTTCCCAGGGGGCCATGGCTACACCTTC	CASSFPGGHGYTF
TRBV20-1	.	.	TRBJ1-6	TGCAGTGCTAGACCTTCAATCGGGGATTCACCCCTCCACTTT	CSARPSIGDSPLHF
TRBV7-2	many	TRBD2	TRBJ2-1	TGTGCCAGCAGCCCCGATTGGACTAGATGGACCAATGAGCAGTTCTTC	CASSPDWTRWTNEQFF
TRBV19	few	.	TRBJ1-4	TGTGCCAGTAGCCCGCGAAGTTCTAATGAAAAACTGTTTTTT	CASSPRSSNEKLFF
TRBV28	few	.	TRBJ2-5	TGTGCCAGCAGTCTACTTACGACAGGCCAAGAGACCCAGTACTTC	CASSLLTTGQETQYF
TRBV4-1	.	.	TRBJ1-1	TGCGCCAGCAGCCAAGTGAGTTACACTGAAGCTTTCTTT	CASSQVSYTEAFF
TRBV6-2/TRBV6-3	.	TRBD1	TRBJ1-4	TGTGCCAGCAGACGGCCGGGACAGGGGAGTGAAAAACTGTTTTTT	CASRRPGQGSEKLFF
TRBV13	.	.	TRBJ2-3	TGTGCCAGCAGGTTTGGGGAAGGGACAGATACGCAGTATTTT	CASRFGEGTDTQYF
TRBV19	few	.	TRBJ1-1	TGTGCCAGTACCCCACAGGTCTCCACTGAAGCTTTCTTT	CASTPQVSTEAFF
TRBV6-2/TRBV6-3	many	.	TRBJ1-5	TGTGCCAGCAGACCACTACCCGCGACGGCGAGAGACCGGCAGCCCCAGCATTTT	CASRPLPATARDRQPQHF
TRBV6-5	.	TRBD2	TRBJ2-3	TGTGCCAGCAGCTGGATCCTTGCGGGAGGGTCAGATACGCAGTATTTT	CASSWILAGGSDTQYF
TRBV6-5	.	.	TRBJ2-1	TGTGCCAGCAGTATGACGTGGGATGAGCAGTTCTTC	CASSMTWDEQFF